The 9 T cell receptor beta chains listed next were all sequenced from one sample in a study of CD8+CD57+ T cells in acquired aplastic anemia. Patients chosen for sequencing had shown CD8+CD57+ cell expansion by flow cytometry. Investigators profiled TCR beta VDJ and CDR3 from genomic DNA template. TCRdb re-called the reads through MiXCR, storing one row per CDR3 protein. The repertoire consists of roughly 180,000 distinct CDR3 sequences, with 48% occurring once and the leading ten covering roughly 13%. The sequenced sample was sorted CD4+, CD8+, or CD8+CD57+ T cells (not recorded which) from PBMCs. The receptors were sampled from a human donor with aplastic anemia.

The rearrangement joins TRBV20-1 to TRBJ2-5; D may match TRBD1 or TRBD2 (5 bases each). In germline, CDR1 is DFQATT, CDR2 SNEGSKA (reference sequence). V gave up 2 bases and J gave up 1 base, with 14 bases separating them. The CDR3 contains 15 residues. In DNA, the CDR3 is TGCAGTGCTAGATCTCCGGGACCCCCCCAAGAGACCCAGTACTTC. Translating gives CSARSPGPPQETQYF.

This chain connects TRBV14 to TRBJ2-7; D gene unclear. The CDR3 loop spans 12 amino acids. Germline loops: CDR1 SGHDN, CDR2 FVKESK. The V and J ends lost 6 bases and 2 bases respectively, with 8 bases between them. The chain's CDR3 is CASRGGPYEQYF. The CDR3 DNA reads as TGTGCCAGCAGGGGCGGTCCCTACGAGCAGTACTTC.

The chain has TRBV10-3 and TRBJ2-7; D is perhaps TRBD2 (5 bases). V shed 7 bases and J shed 2 bases, with 9 bases lying between them. There are 12 residues in the CDR3. Per germline, CDR1 ENHRY and CDR2 SYGVKD. CDR3 residues: CAIKPSPYEQYF. CDR3 DNA sequence: TGTGCCATCAAGCCTAGCCCCTACGAGCAGTACTTC.

There are many counts of this clonotype. V gene TRBV5-1 combines with J gene TRBJ1-5; D not certain. Trimming took off 0 bases at V and 6 bases at J, with 7 bases between the two ends. CDR3 length: 13 amino acids. CDR1 and CDR2 (germline): SGHRS, YFSETQ. The CDR3, as DNA: TGCGCCAGCAGCTTGGAAGGGATTCAGCCCCAGCATTTT. Translated: CASSLEGIQPQHF. Full variable domain (outside the CDR3, taken from reference TRBV5-1 and TRBJ1-5): KAGVTQTPRYLIKTRGQQVTLSCSPISGHRSVSWYQQTPGQGLQFLFEYFSETQRNKGNFPGRFSGRQFSNSRSEMNVSTLELGDSALYLCASSLEGIQPQHFGDGTRLSIL.

This chain connects TRBV24-1 to TRBJ1-2; tentative D call: TRBD1 (6 bases). V was trimmed by 4 bases and J by 8 bases, leaving 10 bases between them. CDR1 is KGHDR, CDR2 SFDVKD, per germline. CDR3 length: 12 residues. Here the CDR3 reads CATSDPGEGYTF. The CDR3 DNA reads TGTGCCACCAGTGACCCAGGGGAAGGCTACACCTTC.

This clonotype was observed a few times. Being one base from a much bigger clone, this may be a read error. This chain joins TRBV7-2 and TRBJ1-2, with 7 bases that match TRBD1. The CDR3 consists of 15 residues. Germline assignment: CDR1 SGHTA and CDR2 FQGNSA. The CDR3 coding sequence is TGTGCCAGCAGCCGATCTCGGACAGGCGAAAATGGCTGCACCTTC. Amino acids: CASSRSRTGENGCTF.

In the case of this clonotype: The missing conserved phenylalanine or tryptophan at the end of this CDR3 makes a read error likely. This rearrangement joins TRBV5-1 to TRBJ2-7; no clear D. The ends were cut back, 4 bases at V and 3 bases at J, with 14 bases in the middle. This CDR3 contains 14 residues. In germline, CDR1 is SGHRS, CDR2 YFSETQ. The CDR3 DNA is TGCGCCAGCAGCCGAGTAGGACGGAACTACGAGCAGTACTCC. Translated, it gives CASSRVGRNYEQYS.

This sequence joins TRBV11-1 and TRBJ1-1; 12 nucleotides agree with TRBD1. Germline V gene data show CDR1 as SGHAT and CDR2 as FQDESV (reference sequence). V lost 3 bases to trimming and J lost 4 bases; unmatched junction nucleotides: 9. The CDR3 sequence is 17 residues long. The CDR3 bases are TGTGCCAGCAGCTTGGGGACAGGGGGCGCGAGGGTCACTGAAGCTTTCTTT. Translating gives CASSLGTGGARVTEAFF.

This clonotype was seen many times. This sequence joins TRBV25-1 and TRBJ2-5; 10 positions match TRBD2. This CDR3 contains 17 residues. Germline assignment: CDR1 MGHDK and CDR2 SYGVNS. Trimming cost V 2 bases and J 5 bases; bases outside gene matches: 11. Here the CDR3 reads CASSEGGGGLAVETQYF. The CDR3, as DNA: TGTGCCAGCAGTGAAGGGGGGGGAGGACTAGCGGTGGAGACCCAGTACTTC. Filled out from reference TRBV25-1 and TRBJ2-5, the complete variable domain reads EADIYQTPRYLVIGTGKKITLECSQTMGHDKMYWYQQDPGMELHLIHYSYGVNSTEKGDLSSESTVSRIRTEHFPLTLESARPSHTSQYLCASSEGGGGLAVETQYFGPGTRLLVL.